The sequence of this TCR beta chain was determined in a study of blood T cell repertoires in COVID-19 (dated by TCRdb to 2018 to 2021). Notes on the research overall: Samples from collaborators originated in the United States, Italy and Spain and spanned both the acute and convalescent phases of COVID-19. Samples came from the ongoing ImmuneRACE study (first 160 participants) plus 1,254 subjects from 6 global collaborators. Sample metadata almost always included a de-identified subject ID, COVID-19 status, age in years and sex. Where HLA class I and class II types were available, the types were taken from metadata supplied by the sample provider, not from assay-based typing. A freely available public database, intended as a resource for researchers studying the immune response to SARS-CoV-2, is where the repertoires were released. The prospective study material was composed of cDNA or gDNA derived from T cells, B-cell-depleted T cells, or PBMCs. The dataset comprised deeply sampled blood TCRbeta repertoires from subjects exposed to, actively infected with, or recovered from COVID-19. The paper as a whole reports these results and caveats: How much clinical and demographic metadata was included differed by source and by participant, and the metadata was provided uncurated.

From the germline V gene, CDR1 is MDHEN and CDR2 is SYDVKM. Measured from the cysteine to the phenylalanine, the CDR3 is 14 residues long. Of the read, only the CDR3 DNA is kept; its 42 bases are in frame from base 1. V trim: 6 bases; J trim: 4 bases; unmatched bases: 7. Note on this clone: It has no known antigen specificity. Per-base qualities were not stored, and no clone one base away is much larger.

The immunoSEQ Assay, a bias-controlled multiplex PCR, was used to amplify TCRbeta CDR3 regions from genomic DNA. On the authors' methods: The number of nucleated cells in each sample was estimated from the amplification of reference gene primers within the assay. To quantify the absolute abundance of each unique TCRbeta CDR3 rearrangement, sequence reads were collapsed and filtered. For each sample, productive Simpson clonality was calculated as the square root of Simpson's diversity index over productive rearrangements. Held by TCRdb, this immuneACCESS table contains in-frame sequences only and omits some clones. Under half of the omission traces to an unresolved V gene where checked; the cause of the rest is unknown. V and J calls and clone size are given by that table; D and trimming were obtained from the DNA. In all, the sample holds about 160,000 clones, and roughly 89% of those were seen once. The ten largest clonotypes hold under 13% of the sample.

One collaborating source in Seattle enrolled patients while the patients were actively infected and followed the patients over time throughout the course of disease. The collaborating institutions used their own protocols to collect whole blood in K2EDTA tubes. For TCRbeta analysis, collaborators shipped samples as frozen whole blood, isolated PBMCs, or DNA extracted from either of those sample types. The TCR was taken from a woman in her 70s with COVID-19, enrolled during active disease. The source material was peripheral blood. The chain joins TRBV28 to TRBJ1-2; TRBD1 lines up with 8 middle nucleotides. This receptor carries the CDR3 CASSSAGQGYGYTF. In nucleotides, the sequence is TGTGCCAGCAGCTCTGCTGGACAGGGCTATGGCTACACCTTC.